This T cell receptor beta chain emerged from a study of cytomegalovirus exposure and HLA in healthy donors. The study, taken as a whole, reports: Cytomegalovirus association was assigned to more than 150 TCR beta chains.

Looked up from germline, CDR1 is SGHTA and CDR2 is FQGNSA. V shed 5 bases, J shed 8 bases, and the junction held 7 bases outside the gene matches. The CDR3 has 14 amino acids. The method was immunoSEQ multiplex PCR; TCRdb's version includes in-frame clones alone and lacks a portion of them. The table records roughly 56,000 clones, approximately 93% of them present only once. This clone was seen just once. Its antigen is not known. Sequencing used PBMCs. The receptor comes from a woman between 18 and 29 years old in good health and CMV-seropositive. This chain uses TRBV7-2 with TRBJ2-4, with 9 bases matching TRBD1. CDR3 nucleotides: TGTGCCAGCAGCGCCGACAGGGGGGTCGACATTCAGTACTTC. The encoded protein is CASSADRGVDIQYF.